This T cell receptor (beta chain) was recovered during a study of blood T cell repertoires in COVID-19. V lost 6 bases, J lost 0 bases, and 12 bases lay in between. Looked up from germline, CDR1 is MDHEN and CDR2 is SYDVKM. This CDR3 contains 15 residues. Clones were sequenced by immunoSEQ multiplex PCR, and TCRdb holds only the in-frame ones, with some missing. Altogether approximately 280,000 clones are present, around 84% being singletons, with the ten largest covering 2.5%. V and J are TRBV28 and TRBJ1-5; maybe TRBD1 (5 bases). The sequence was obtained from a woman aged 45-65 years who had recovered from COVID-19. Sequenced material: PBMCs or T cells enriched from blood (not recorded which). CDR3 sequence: CASRHQGYSNQPQHF. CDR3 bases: TGTGCCAGCAGACACCAGGGATATAGCAATCAGCCCCAGCATTTT.